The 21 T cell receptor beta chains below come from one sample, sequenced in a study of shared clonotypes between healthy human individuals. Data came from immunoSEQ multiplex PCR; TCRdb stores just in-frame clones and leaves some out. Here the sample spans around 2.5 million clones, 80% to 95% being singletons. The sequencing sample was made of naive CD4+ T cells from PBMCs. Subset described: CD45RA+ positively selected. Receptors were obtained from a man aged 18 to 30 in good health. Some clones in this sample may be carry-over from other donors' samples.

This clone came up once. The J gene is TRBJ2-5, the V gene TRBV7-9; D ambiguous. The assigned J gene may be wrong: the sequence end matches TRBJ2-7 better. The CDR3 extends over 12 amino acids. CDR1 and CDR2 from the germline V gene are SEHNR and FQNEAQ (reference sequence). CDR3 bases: TGTGCCAGCGAACTTAGCTCCTACGAGCAGTACTTC. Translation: CASELSSYEQYF.

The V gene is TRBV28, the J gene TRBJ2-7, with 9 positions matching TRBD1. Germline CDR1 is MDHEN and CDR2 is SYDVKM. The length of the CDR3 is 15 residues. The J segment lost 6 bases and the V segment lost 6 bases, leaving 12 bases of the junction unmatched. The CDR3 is CASRSPGQGFSEQYF. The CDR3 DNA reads TGTGCCAGCAGATCGCCGGGACAGGGATTCTCCGAGCAGTACTTC.

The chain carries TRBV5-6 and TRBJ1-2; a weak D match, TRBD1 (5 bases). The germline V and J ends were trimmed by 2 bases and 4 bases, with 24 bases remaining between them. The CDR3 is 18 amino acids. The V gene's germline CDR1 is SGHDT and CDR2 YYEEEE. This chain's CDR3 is CASSFRALQLPLFYGYTF. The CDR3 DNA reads TGTGCCAGCAGCTTCAGGGCCCTACAATTGCCCCTTTTCTATGGCTACACCTTC.

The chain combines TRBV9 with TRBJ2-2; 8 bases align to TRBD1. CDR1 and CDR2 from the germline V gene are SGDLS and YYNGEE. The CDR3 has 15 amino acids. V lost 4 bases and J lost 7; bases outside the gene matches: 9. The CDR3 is CASSPPGTGGGELFF. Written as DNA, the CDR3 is TGTGCCAGCAGCCCCCCCGGGACAGGTGGCGGGGAGCTGTTTTTT.

The CDR3 DNA reads TGTGCCAGCAGCTTAATGGGACAGGGCACAGATACGCAGTATTTT. This sequence encodes CASSLMGQGTDTQYF. The genes are TRBV7-2 and TRBJ2-3; 8 positions agree with TRBD1. This CDR3 region has 15 residues. Germline V gene sequence: CDR1 SGHTA, CDR2 FQGNSA. The V gene end was trimmed by 2 bases and the J gene end by 1 base; junction bases not matched to a gene: 2.

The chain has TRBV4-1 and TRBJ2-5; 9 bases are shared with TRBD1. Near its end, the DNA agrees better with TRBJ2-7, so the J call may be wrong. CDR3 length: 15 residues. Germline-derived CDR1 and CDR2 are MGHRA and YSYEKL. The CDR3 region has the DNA TGCGCCAGCAGCCTAAGACAGGGGGAGGTGTACGAGCAGTACTTC. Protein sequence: CASSLRQGEVYEQYF.

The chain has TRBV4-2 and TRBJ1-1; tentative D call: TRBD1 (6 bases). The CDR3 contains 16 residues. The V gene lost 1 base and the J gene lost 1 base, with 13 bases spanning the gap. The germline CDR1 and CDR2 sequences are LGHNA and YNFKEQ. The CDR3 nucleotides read TGTGCCAGCAGCCAAGTATGGGGGGCGGAGAACACTGAAGCTTTCTTT. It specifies CASSQVWGAENTEAFF.

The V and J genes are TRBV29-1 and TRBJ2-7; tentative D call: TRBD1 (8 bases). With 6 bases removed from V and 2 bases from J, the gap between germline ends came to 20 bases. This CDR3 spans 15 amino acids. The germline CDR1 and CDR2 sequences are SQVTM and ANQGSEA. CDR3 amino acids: CSVGTGGGVPYEQYF. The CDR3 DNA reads TGCAGCGTAGGTACAGGGGGGGGTGTTCCCTACGAGCAGTACTTC.

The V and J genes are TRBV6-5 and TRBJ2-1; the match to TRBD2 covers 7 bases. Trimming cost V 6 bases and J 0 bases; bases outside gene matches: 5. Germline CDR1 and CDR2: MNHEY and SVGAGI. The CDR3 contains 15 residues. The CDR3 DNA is TGTGCCAGCAGGGGGAGGGAGGCCTCCTACAATGAGCAGTTCTTC. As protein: CASRGREASYNEQFF.

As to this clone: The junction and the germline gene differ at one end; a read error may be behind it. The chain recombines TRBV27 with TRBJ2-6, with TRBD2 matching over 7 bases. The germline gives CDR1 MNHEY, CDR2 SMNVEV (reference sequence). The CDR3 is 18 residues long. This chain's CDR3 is CASSLWGGIATGANVLTF. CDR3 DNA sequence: TGTGCCAGCAGCTTATGGGGGGGTATCGCGACTGGGGCCAACGTCCTGACTTTC.

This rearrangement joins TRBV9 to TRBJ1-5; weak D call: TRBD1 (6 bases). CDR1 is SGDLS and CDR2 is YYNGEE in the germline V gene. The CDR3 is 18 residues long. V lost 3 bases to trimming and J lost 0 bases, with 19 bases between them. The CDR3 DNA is TGTGCCAGCAGCGAGGGCCTCGGACAGACAAATAGCAATCAGCCCCAGCATTTT. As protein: CASSEGLGQTNSNQPQHF.

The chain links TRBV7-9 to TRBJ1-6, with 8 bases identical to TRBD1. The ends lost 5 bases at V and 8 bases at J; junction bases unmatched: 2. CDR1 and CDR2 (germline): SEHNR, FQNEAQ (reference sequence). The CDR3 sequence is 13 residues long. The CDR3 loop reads CASSMTGDSPLHF. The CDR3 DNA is TGTGCCAGCAGCATGACAGGGGATTCACCCCTCCACTTT.

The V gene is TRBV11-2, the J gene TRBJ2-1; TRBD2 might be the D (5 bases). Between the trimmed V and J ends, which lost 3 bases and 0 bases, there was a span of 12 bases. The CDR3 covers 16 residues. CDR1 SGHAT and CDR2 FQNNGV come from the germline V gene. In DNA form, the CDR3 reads TGTGCCAGCAGCTTTGGGCTAGCCAGCTCCTACAATGAGCAGTTCTTC. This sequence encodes CASSFGLASSYNEQFF.

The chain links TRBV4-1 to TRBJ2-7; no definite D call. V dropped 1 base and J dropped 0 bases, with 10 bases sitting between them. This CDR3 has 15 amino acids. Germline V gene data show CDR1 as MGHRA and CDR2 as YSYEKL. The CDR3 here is CASSQGLKSSYEQYF. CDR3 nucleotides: TGCGCCAGCAGCCAAGGACTGAAGAGCTCCTACGAGCAGTACTTC.

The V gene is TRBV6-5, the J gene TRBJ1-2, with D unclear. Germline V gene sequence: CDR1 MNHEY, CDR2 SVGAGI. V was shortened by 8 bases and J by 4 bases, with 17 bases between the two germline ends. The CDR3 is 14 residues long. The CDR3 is CASRKDGIFYGYTF. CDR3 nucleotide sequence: TGTGCCAGCCGAAAGGACGGCATCTTCTATGGCTACACCTTC.

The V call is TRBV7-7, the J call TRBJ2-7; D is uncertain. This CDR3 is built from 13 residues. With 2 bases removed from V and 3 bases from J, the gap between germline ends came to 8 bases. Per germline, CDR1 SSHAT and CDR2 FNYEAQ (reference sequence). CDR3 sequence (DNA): TGTGCCAGCAGCTTAACTCACAGCTACGAGCAGTACTTC. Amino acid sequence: CASSLTHSYEQYF.

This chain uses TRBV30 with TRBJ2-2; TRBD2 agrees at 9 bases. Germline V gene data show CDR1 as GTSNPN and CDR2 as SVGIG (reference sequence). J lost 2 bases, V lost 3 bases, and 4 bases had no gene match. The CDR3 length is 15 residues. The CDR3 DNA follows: TGTGCCTGGAGGGCTAGCGGGACAAACACCGGGGAGCTGTTTTTT. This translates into CAWRASGTNTGELFF.

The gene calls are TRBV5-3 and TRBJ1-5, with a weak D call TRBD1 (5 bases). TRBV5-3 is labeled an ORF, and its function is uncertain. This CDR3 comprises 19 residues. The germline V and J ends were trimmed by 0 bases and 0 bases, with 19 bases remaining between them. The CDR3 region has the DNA TGTGCCAGAAGCTTGGGTTTTGGCAGGGCGAGGGATAGCAATCAGCCCCAGCATTTT. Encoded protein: CARSLGFGRARDSNQPQHF.

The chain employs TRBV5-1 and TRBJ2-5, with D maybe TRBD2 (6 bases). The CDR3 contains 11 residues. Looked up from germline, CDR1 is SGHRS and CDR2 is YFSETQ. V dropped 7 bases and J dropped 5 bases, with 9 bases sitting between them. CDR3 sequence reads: CASGTLETQYF. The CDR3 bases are TGCGCCAGCGGGACTTTGGAGACCCAGTACTTC. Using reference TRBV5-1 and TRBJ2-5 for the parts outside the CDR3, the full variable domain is KAGVTQTPRYLIKTRGQQVTLSCSPISGHRSVSWYQQTPGQGLQFLFEYFSETQRNKGNFPGRFSGRQFSNSRSEMNVSTLELGDSALYLCASGTLETQYFGPGTRLLVL.

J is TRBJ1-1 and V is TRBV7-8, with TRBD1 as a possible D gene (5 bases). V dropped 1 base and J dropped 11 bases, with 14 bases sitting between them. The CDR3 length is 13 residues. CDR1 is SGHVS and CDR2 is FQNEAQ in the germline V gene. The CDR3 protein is CASSLGQGGMAFF. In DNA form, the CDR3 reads TGTGCCAGCAGCTTAGGGCAGGGAGGGATGGCTTTCTTT. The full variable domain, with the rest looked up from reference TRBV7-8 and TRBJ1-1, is GAGVSQSPRYKVAKRGQDVALRCDPISGHVSLFWYQQALGQGPEFLTYFQNEAQLDKSGLPSDRFFAERPEGSVSTLKIQRTQQEDSAVYLCASSLGQGGMAFFGQGTRLTVV.

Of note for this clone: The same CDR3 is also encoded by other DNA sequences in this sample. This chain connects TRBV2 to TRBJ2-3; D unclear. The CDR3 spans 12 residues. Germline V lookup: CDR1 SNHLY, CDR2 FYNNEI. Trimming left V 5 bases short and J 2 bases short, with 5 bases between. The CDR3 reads CASSLSTDTQYF. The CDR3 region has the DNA TGTGCCAGCAGTCTCTCCACAGATACGCAGTATTTT.